This record concerns one T cell receptor (beta chain) sequence. Antigen specificity is unknown. The sample comes from a study of shared clonotypes between healthy human individuals. Study outcomes and limitations: Clonotypes not shared had lower generation probabilities than those common to all four donors. Clonotype sharing levels among donors were expected to vary with sequencing depth. As a rule, naive subsets had a larger estimated richness than memory subsets.

In the authors' workflow: Junction-only immunoSEQ data arrived without quality scores, meaning filtering differed. TCRdb keeps only in-frame clones here, not all; method: immunoSEQ multiplex PCR. From that table come the V and J calls and clone size; the DNA was used to work out D and trimming. The sample holds more than 2 million clones, over 85% seen once. V was cut by 2 bases and J by 0 bases, with 10 bases left in between. CDR1 and CDR2 from the germline V gene are SGDLS and YYNGEE. The CDR3 length is 15 residues. The J gene is TRBJ2-3, the V gene TRBV9, with no clear D. The source of this sequence is a man younger than 35 in good health. Sequenced sample: naive CD4+ T cells sorted from blood. Subset indicated: CD45RA+ positively selected. CDR3 region: CASSVEPLSTDTQYF. Here the CDR3 DNA reads TGTGCCAGCAGCGTGGAGCCCCTAAGCACAGATACGCAGTATTTT. Combining the CDR3 with reference TRBV9 and TRBJ2-3 gives the whole variable domain DSGVTQTPKHLITATGQRVTLRCSPRSGDLSVYWYQQSLDQGLQFLIQYYNGEERAKGNILERFSAQQFPDLHSELNLSSLELGDSALYFCASSVEPLSTDTQYFGPGTRLTVL.